The 28 T cell receptor beta chains in this list originate from one sample, sequenced in a study of identical twins. One entry per CDR3 protein, called by TCRdb with MiXCR from the 5' RACE reads. Of 350,000 to 500,000 distinct CDR3 sequences in the sample, less than 20% were seen once. The sequenced material came from naive T cells sorted from blood. These receptors were taken from a middle-aged man in good health.

The chain couples TRBV5-1 to TRBJ2-1, with TRBD1 as a possible D gene (5 bases). This CDR3 spans 15 amino acids. V lost 5 bases, J lost 6 bases, and 18 bases lay in between. Germline CDR1 and CDR2: SGHRS and YFSETQ. The CDR3 sequence is CASSLRQGLGNEQFF. CDR3 DNA sequence: TGCGCCAGCAGTCTGAGGCAGGGTCTTGGCAATGAGCAGTTCTTC.

This clonotype was seen at least ten times. The V gene is TRBV20-1, the J gene TRBJ2-7, with TRBD2 matching 8 bases. Germline V gene lookup returns CDR1 DFQATT and CDR2 SNEGSKA (reference sequence). V shed 3 bases and J 4 bases; nucleotides not matched to a gene: 11. The CDR3 covers 15 residues. In nucleotides, the CDR3 is TGCAGTGCTAGTGATGTTAGCGGGATCTATTACGAGCAGTACTTC. It yields the protein CSASDVSGIYYEQYF.

The chain recombines TRBV10-3 with TRBJ2-7, with 7 nucleotides matching TRBD1. Germline V lookup: CDR1 ENHRY, CDR2 SYGVKD. This CDR3 spans 15 amino acids. J gave up 2 bases and V 0 bases, and 4 bases lay outside the gene matches. In nucleotides, the CDR3 is TGTGCCATCAGTGAGTCGACAGGGCTGACCTACGAGCAGTACTTC. Translating gives CAISESTGLTYEQYF.

This clonotype was picked up many times. One end of the junction fails to match germline, which may point to a read error. The chain recombines TRBV5-1 with TRBJ2-1, with 8 bases matching TRBD1. The CDR3 is made up of 15 amino acids. Germline-derived CDR1 and CDR2 are SGHRS and YFSETQ. The CDR3, as DNA: TGTGCCAGCAGCTTAGTTGGACAGGGTTACAATGAGCAGTTCTTC. Translating gives CASSLVGQGYNEQFF. Together with reference TRBV5-1 and TRBJ2-1, the CDR3 gives the full variable domain: KAGVTQTPRYLIKTRGQQVTLSCSPISGHRSVSWYQQTPGQGLQFLFEYFSETQRNKGNFPGRFSGRQFSNSRSEMNVSTLELGDSALYLCASSLVGQGYNEQFFGPGTRLTVL.

This clonotype was counted between two and nine times. The gene calls are TRBV4-1 and TRBJ2-5; the match to TRBD1 covers 8 bases. CDR1 is MGHRA, CDR2 YSYEKL, per germline. After removal of 2 bases from V and 0 bases from J, the junction contained 14 bases not matched to a gene. The CDR3 covers 19 residues. CDR3 DNA: TGCGCCAGCAGCCAACACCCTAGGGGGACAGGCATGTACCAAGAGACCCAGTACTTC. It is translated as CASSQHPRGTGMYQETQYF.

CDR3 nucleotide sequence: TGTGCCAGCAGCTTCTGGGGTGGCGGGGCCAACGTCCTGACTTTC. It specifies CASSFWGGGANVLTF. The chain couples TRBV5-6 to TRBJ2-6; unclear D gene. This CDR3 comprises 15 residues. The V end was cut by 2 bases, the J end by 4 bases, with 10 bases between. Germline V gene data show CDR1 as SGHDT and CDR2 as YYEEEE.

The V and J genes are TRBV7-2 and TRBJ1-6; the D gene is possibly TRBD1 (6 bases). V was pared by 5 bases and J by 7 bases, with 18 bases between. The CDR3 sequence is 16 residues long. Germline V gives CDR1 SGHTA, CDR2 FQGNSA. For the CDR3, the DNA is TGTGCCAGCAGCCTACGACAGGCGAGAAACAATTCACCCCTCCACTTT. Its translation: CASSLRQARNNSPLHF.

This clonotype came up a few times. In nucleotides, the CDR3 is TGTGCCATCAGTGAGTACAGTCAGCCCCAGCATTTT. It is translated as CAISEYSQPQHF. The genes are TRBV10-3 and TRBJ1-5; D not resolved. Trimming cost V 1 base and J 6 bases, with 4 bases left between them. CDR3 size: 12 residues. Per the germline V gene, CDR1 is ENHRY and CDR2 is SYGVKD.

This clonotype was seen a handful of times. The chain carries TRBV29-1 and TRBJ1-2; TRBD1 might be the D (6 bases). In germline, CDR1 is SQVTM, CDR2 ANQGSEA. This CDR3 comprises 12 residues. The V and J ends lost 8 bases and 6 bases respectively, with 16 bases between them. CDR3 DNA sequence: TGCAGCCTCCCGACAGGAGGGGATGGCTACACCTTC. It codes for CSLPTGGDGYTF.

This chain connects TRBV7-9 to TRBJ2-5; D is ambiguous. CDR1 SEHNR and CDR2 FQNEAQ come from the germline V gene (reference sequence). The CDR3 loop spans 12 amino acids. With 5 bases removed from V and 5 bases from J, the gap between germline ends came to 9 bases. For the CDR3, the DNA is TGTGCCAGCAGCCCCCTCGACGAGACCCAGTACTTC. It yields the protein CASSPLDETQYF.

This clonotype appeared many times. The V gene is TRBV10-3, the J gene TRBJ2-2; D might be TRBD1 (5 bases). Trimming took off 3 bases at V and 3 bases at J, with 14 bases between the two ends. This CDR3 has 16 amino acids. The germline CDR1 and CDR2 sequences are ENHRY and SYGVKD. Here the CDR3 reads CAISDLKTEYTGELFF. Written as DNA, the CDR3 is TGTGCCATCAGTGACCTAAAGACAGAGTACACCGGGGAGCTGTTTTTT.

The chain recombines TRBV20-1 with TRBJ2-7; D perhaps matches TRBD1 (9 bases). CDR3 size: 18 residues. Germline-derived CDR1 and CDR2 are DFQATT and SNEGSKA (reference sequence). Trimming pared 0 bases from V and 2 bases from J, leaving 23 bases between. The CDR3 DNA reads TGCAGTGCTAGAGATAGGGACAGGGTCACTAGCGGTCCCTACGAGCAGTACTTC. Protein: CSARDRDRVTSGPYEQYF.

This clonotype turned up a few times. J is TRBJ1-1 and V is TRBV29-1; D remains ambiguous. From germline, CDR1 is SQVTM and CDR2 ANQGSEA. V dropped 3 bases and J dropped 3 bases, with 5 bases sitting between them. The CDR3 covers 11 residues. The CDR3 loop reads CSVDSDTEAFF. In DNA form, the CDR3 reads TGCAGCGTTGATTCAGACACTGAAGCTTTCTTT. The whole variable domain, remainder taken from reference TRBV29-1 and TRBJ1-1, is SAVISQKPSRDICQRGTSLTIQCQVDSQVTMMFWYRQQPGQSLTLIATANQGSEATYESGFVIDKFPISRPNLTFSTLTVSNMSPEDSSIYLCSVDSDTEAFFGQGTRLTVV.

Ten or more counts support this clonotype. V usage is TRBV4-2 and J usage is TRBJ2-7; possibly TRBD2 for D (6 bases). The V gene lost 1 base and the J gene lost 3 bases, with 19 bases spanning the gap. Germline V CDR1 and CDR2: LGHNA, YNFKEQ. CDR3 size: 17 residues. CDR3 residues: CASSQGERLAAFYEQYF. The DNA of the CDR3 is TGTGCCAGCAGCCAAGGCGAAAGATTAGCGGCCTTCTACGAGCAGTACTTC.

There are a few counts of this clonotype. The rearrangement uses TRBV4-2 and TRBJ1-2, with D possibly being TRBD1 (5 bases). The germline V gene encodes CDR1 LGHNA and CDR2 YNFKEQ. Between the trimmed V and J ends, which lost 0 bases and 3 bases, there was a span of 14 bases. The CDR3 consists of 16 residues. The CDR3 loop is CASSQDQGLLYYGYTF. CDR3 in DNA: TGTGCCAGCAGCCAAGATCAGGGACTCCTCTACTATGGCTACACCTTC.

The chain recombines TRBV4-3 with TRBJ2-7; 9 positions agree with TRBD2. The CDR3 has 15 amino acids. J lost 5 bases, V lost 3 bases, and 8 bases had no gene match. CDR1 is LGHNA and CDR2 is YSLEER in the germline V gene. DNA of the CDR3: TGCGCCAGCAGCCATGGAAGCGGGGGGTTCAACGAGCAGTACTTC. This encodes CASSHGSGGFNEQYF.

A word on this clonotype: A much larger clone lies one base from this, so it may be a read error. V and J are TRBV3-1 and TRBJ2-2, with D tentatively TRBD1 (5 bases). The CDR3 is 15 residues long. The V end was cut by 6 bases, the J end by 1 base, with 12 bases between. Germline assignment: CDR1 LGHDT and CDR2 YNNKEL (reference sequence). CDR3 loop: CASRSLQGNTGELFF. The CDR3, as DNA: TGTGCCAGCAGAAGCCTCCAGGGGAACACCGGGGAGCTGTTTTTT. The full variable domain, rest sourced from reference TRBV3-1 and TRBJ2-2, is DTAVSQTPKYLVTQMGNDKSIKCEQNLGHDTMYWYKQDSKKFLKIMFSYNNKELIINETVPNRFSPKSPDKAHLNLHINSLELGDSAVYFCASRSLQGNTGELFFGEGSRLTVL.

This clonotype appeared many times. The V and J genes are TRBV5-5 and TRBJ1-2, with TRBD1 as a possible D gene (6 bases). V was shortened by 4 bases and J by 3 bases, with 19 bases between the two germline ends. The CDR3 covers 16 residues. CDR1 is SGHKS and CDR2 is YYEKEE in the germline V gene (reference sequence). The CDR3 is CASSPLGGDGYYGYTF. The CDR3 DNA follows: TGTGCCAGCAGCCCCCTAGGGGGGGACGGATACTATGGCTACACCTTC.

J is TRBJ2-7 and V is TRBV29-1, with D perhaps TRBD2 (5 bases). The CDR3 has 14 residues. V was clipped by 4 bases and J by 6 bases, with 19 bases between them. Germline loops: CDR1 SQVTM, CDR2 ANQGSEA. For the CDR3, the DNA is TGCAGCGTTGGGCGCCAACGGGGTGGCGGCGAGCAGTACTTC. Translated, it gives CSVGRQRGGGEQYF.

V is TRBV6-1 and J is TRBJ2-5; D call uncertain. The CDR3 spans 13 residues. V was clipped by 2 bases and J by 1 base, with 5 bases between them. Germline CDR1 and CDR2: MNHNS and SASEGT. The CDR3 protein is CASSEHFQETQYF. The DNA of the CDR3 is TGTGCCAGCAGTGAACACTTCCAAGAGACCCAGTACTTC.

This clonotype was seen ten or more times. This rearrangement joins TRBV12-3 or TRBV12-4 to TRBJ2-3; D uncertain. This CDR3 region has 13 residues. The ends were cut back, 2 bases at V and 4 bases at J, with 7 bases in the middle. The CDR3 sequence: CASSLISADTQYF. Written as DNA, the CDR3 is TGTGCCAGCAGTTTAATTTCTGCAGATACGCAGTATTTT.

In this sample, this clonotype turned up many times. The V and J genes are TRBV9 and TRBJ2-1; possibly TRBD1 for D (6 bases). This CDR3 has 15 residues. V was clipped by 0 bases and J by 3 bases, with 10 bases between them. Germline V CDR1 and CDR2: SGDLS, YYNGEE. The CDR3 DNA is TGTGCCAGCAGCGTAGTGGGGGCTTTCTACAATGAGCAGTTCTTC. It is translated as CASSVVGAFYNEQFF.

Many counts were recorded for this clonotype. The chain couples TRBV4-2 to TRBJ1-1; D is ambiguous. Trimming removed 0 bases at V and 4 bases at J, with 9 bases between. The CDR3 runs to 14 residues. Germline CDR1 is LGHNA and CDR2 is YNFKEQ. The CDR3 sequence: CASSQEYMGTEAFF. CDR3 nucleotides: TGTGCCAGCAGCCAAGAGTACATGGGCACTGAAGCTTTCTTT.

This clonotype appeared many times. CDR3 protein: CAIKGQGPMVGYTF. CDR3 nucleotide sequence: TGTGCCATCAAAGGACAGGGGCCGATGGTTGGCTACACCTTC. V is TRBV10-3 and J is TRBJ1-2; 9 positions match TRBD1. The CDR3 sequence is 14 residues long. Germline V gives CDR1 ENHRY, CDR2 SYGVKD. Germline trimming cut 7 bases from V and 7 bases from J; bases unmatched to any gene: 10.

This clonotype occurred a few times. The chain is built from TRBV10-3 and TRBJ2-4; D gene unclear. The CDR3 totals 16 residues. The V end was cut by 3 bases, the J end by 0 bases, with 12 bases between. Germline V gene data show CDR1 as ENHRY and CDR2 as SYGVKD. CDR3 residues: CAISEVLVVAKNIQYF. Here the CDR3 DNA reads TGTGCCATCAGTGAAGTCCTCGTTGTAGCCAAAAACATTCAGTACTTC.

Only a few counts were recorded for this clonotype. The chain links TRBV28 to TRBJ1-4; D ambiguous. Trimming shortened V by 4 bases and J by 4 bases, and 13 bases separated the two germline ends. CDR1 is MDHEN and CDR2 is SYDVKM in the germline V gene. This CDR3 contains 15 residues. The CDR3 here is CASSSGGADNEKLFF. The DNA for the CDR3 is TGTGCCAGCAGTTCCGGAGGAGCGGATAATGAAAAACTGTTTTTT.

The chain recombines TRBV5-1 with TRBJ2-7, with 9 nucleotides matching TRBD2. Losses at the gene ends were 2 bases for V and 1 base for J; bases not matched to a gene: 4. This CDR3 has 15 residues. Per the germline V gene, CDR1 is SGHRS and CDR2 is YFSETQ. The chain's CDR3 is CASSFLSGSSYEQYF. As DNA, the CDR3 is TGCGCCAGCAGCTTCCTTAGCGGGAGTTCCTACGAGCAGTACTTC.

This chain connects TRBV28 to TRBJ2-7; TRBD1 agrees at 9 bases. The CDR3 has 15 amino acids. Germline CDR1 and CDR2: MDHEN and SYDVKM. Trimming cost V 7 bases and J 4 bases; bases outside gene matches: 11. The CDR3 coding sequence is TGTGCCAGCACCACGCCCGGGACAGGGATTTACGAGCAGTACTTC. The encoded protein is CASTTPGTGIYEQYF.